Each of the 9 T cell receptor beta chains below was sequenced from the same sample in a study of identical twins. One entry per CDR3 protein, called by TCRdb with MiXCR from the 5' RACE reads. The table records 1.5 million to 2 million distinct CDR3 sequences, around a third of them present only once. Sequencing was carried out using cord blood. The receptors originated from a newborn girl in good health.

In its sample, this clonotype was seen a few times. The V call is TRBV9, the J call TRBJ1-5; 8 bases agree with TRBD1. Per germline, CDR1 SGDLS and CDR2 YYNGEE. The CDR3 contains 16 residues. J was trimmed by 7 bases and V by 4 bases; bases with no gene match: 13. CDR3 in amino acids: CASSPSGQGGLQPQHF. The CDR3 DNA reads as TGTGCCAGCAGCCCCTCAGGACAGGGAGGCCTACAGCCCCAGCATTTT.

The J gene is TRBJ2-3, the V gene TRBV29-1, with 7 positions matching TRBD2. V lost 4 bases and J lost 6; bases outside the gene matches: 10. This CDR3 is built from 14 residues. Germline assignment: CDR1 SQVTM and CDR2 ANQGSEA. CDR3 in amino acids: CSVGGRETSDTQYF. The CDR3 coding sequence is TGCAGCGTTGGAGGGCGGGAGACGTCGGATACGCAGTATTTT.

This clonotype appeared once. The chain combines TRBV10-3 with TRBJ2-5, with 15 bases that match TRBD2. Germline CDR1 and CDR2: ENHRY and SYGVKD. The CDR3 length is 17 residues. V lost 4 bases and J lost 11; bases outside the gene matches: 14. CDR3 coding DNA: TGTGCCATCAGTGGGACTAGCGGGGGGGACCACTACAATGAGCAGTACTTC. This encodes CAISGTSGGDHYNEQYF.

This clonotype was seen just once. The chain is built from TRBV6-6 and TRBJ1-1, with no clear D. Looked up from germline, CDR1 is MNHNY and CDR2 is SVGAGI (reference sequence). The CDR3 is 9 amino acids. The CDR3 nucleotides read TGTGCTGTCGGGGAGGCCGCTTTCTTT. Amino acids: CAVGEAAFF.

CDR3 DNA: TGTGCCAGCAGTTTGATGGCGAGCTCCTACAATGAGCAGTTCTTC. Protein sequence: CASSLMASSYNEQFF. V usage is TRBV27 and J usage is TRBJ2-1; D unresolved. The CDR3 extends over 15 amino acids. Trimming stripped 3 bases from V and 0 bases from J, with 9 bases between. Per germline, CDR1 MNHEY and CDR2 SMNVEV (reference sequence).

The chain is built from TRBV6-5 and TRBJ2-4; tentatively, D is TRBD2 (5 bases). The tail of the sequence fits TRBJ2-5 better, so the J call may be wrong. The CDR3 runs to 19 residues. Germline V gene data show CDR1 as MNHEY and CDR2 as SVGAGI. The chain's CDR3 is CASSYASQRGAVYQETQYF. The CDR3 DNA follows: TGTGCCAGCAGTTACGCCTCACAGAGAGGAGCGGTATATCAAGAGACCCAGTACTTC.

This clonotype occurred a few times. V gene TRBV5-1 combines with J gene TRBJ1-5, with D hard to call. Trimming left V 0 bases short and J 3 bases short, with 10 bases between. CDR3 size: 15 residues. Germline V CDR1 and CDR2: SGHRS, YFSETQ. DNA of the CDR3: TGCGCCAGCAGCTTGGTCTCGGGAACCAATCAGCCCCAGCATTTT. Encoded protein: CASSLVSGTNQPQHF.

The chain is built from TRBV2 and TRBJ2-1; D assignment may be TRBD1 or TRBD2 (5 bases each). The germline V and J ends were trimmed by 11 bases and 0 bases, with 14 bases remaining between them. This CDR3 is 14 amino acids long. From germline, CDR1 is SNHLY and CDR2 FYNNEI. CDR3 region: CAGRDPSSYNEQFF. The CDR3 DNA follows: TGTGCCGGCCGGGACCCGAGCTCCTACAATGAGCAGTTCTTC.

This clonotype was seen a handful of times. The V call is TRBV11-3, the J call TRBJ2-1, with D perhaps matching TRBD2 (7 bases). CDR3 length equals 15 residues. Per the germline V gene, CDR1 is SGHNT and CDR2 is YENEEA. Trimming cost V 5 bases and J 6 bases, with 17 bases left between them. CDR3 sequence reads: CASSLAGGLTNEQFF. The CDR3 DNA sequence: TGTGCCAGCAGCCTAGCCGGGGGGCTTACCAATGAGCAGTTCTTC.